This T cell receptor (beta chain) comes out of a study of a mutant IDH1 vaccine in newly diagnosed glioma. Study-level information: Visit V12 was conducted at week 35 as the safety follow-up. Visit V13 came later, at week 47. Study outcomes and limitations: Pseudoprogression seemed unrelated to changes in top peripheral T cell clonotypes.

The CDR3 has 18 amino acids. Germline V gives CDR1 LNHDA, CDR2 SQIVND (reference sequence). V shed 9 bases, J shed 0 bases, and the junction held 13 bases outside the gene matches. The time point was: week 35, safety follow-up. With topical imiquimod, each dose of the vaccine consisted of 300 ug of mutant IDH1 20-mer peptide. Turning to this clone: As yet, its antigen is unknown.

Assay used: immunoSEQ multiplex PCR; TCRdb lists only in-frame clones, some missing. This sample has some 50,000 clones; approximately 92% occur once, and the top ten carry 2% to 2.5%. The receptor was isolated from a man in his fifties or sixties with glioma. The chain has TRBV19 and TRBJ2-6; 8 bases align to TRBD1. The sequences come from PBMCs, collected from a glioma patient whose treatment included an IDH1 peptide vaccine. The CDR3 sequence is CARILGQGVLSGANVLTF. As DNA, the CDR3 is TGTGCCAGGATCCTCGGACAGGGAGTCCTCTCTGGGGCCAACGTCCTGACTTTC.